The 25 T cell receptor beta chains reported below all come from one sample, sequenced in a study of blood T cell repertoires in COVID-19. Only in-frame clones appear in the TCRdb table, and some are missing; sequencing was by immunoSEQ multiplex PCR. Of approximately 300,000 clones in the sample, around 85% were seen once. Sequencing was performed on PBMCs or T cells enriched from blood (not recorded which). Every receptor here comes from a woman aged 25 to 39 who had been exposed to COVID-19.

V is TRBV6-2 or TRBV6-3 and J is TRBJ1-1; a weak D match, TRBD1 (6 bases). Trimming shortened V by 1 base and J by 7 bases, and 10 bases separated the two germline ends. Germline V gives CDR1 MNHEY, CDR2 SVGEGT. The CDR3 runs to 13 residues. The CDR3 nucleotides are TGTGCCAGCAGTTACTTCGAGGGGGTTGAAGCTTTCTTT. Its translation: CASSYFEGVEAFF.

The CDR3 nucleotides read TGTGCCAGCAGCTTGACAACCGTTCGCTCACCCCTCCACTTT. This translates into CASSLTTVRSPLHF. This chain uses TRBV5-4 with TRBJ1-6, with no clear D. CDR3 length equals 14 residues. The V end was cut by 1 base, the J end by 10 bases, with 12 bases between. CDR1 is SGHNT, CDR2 YYREEE, per germline (reference sequence). Variable domain in full (rest from reference TRBV5-4 and TRBJ1-6): ETGVTQSPTHLIKTRGQQVTLRCSSQSGHNTVSWYQQALGQGPQFIFQYYREEENGRGNFPPRFSGLQFPNYSSELNVNALELDDSALYLCASSLTTVRSPLHFGNGTRLTVT.

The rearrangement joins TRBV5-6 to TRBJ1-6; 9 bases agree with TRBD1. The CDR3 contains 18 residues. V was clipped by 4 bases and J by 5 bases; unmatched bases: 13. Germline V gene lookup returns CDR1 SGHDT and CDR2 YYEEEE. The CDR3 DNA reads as TGTGCCAGCAGCGGACAGGGGTTCTCCCACCAGAATAATTCACCCCTCCACTTT. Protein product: CASSGQGFSHQNNSPLHF.

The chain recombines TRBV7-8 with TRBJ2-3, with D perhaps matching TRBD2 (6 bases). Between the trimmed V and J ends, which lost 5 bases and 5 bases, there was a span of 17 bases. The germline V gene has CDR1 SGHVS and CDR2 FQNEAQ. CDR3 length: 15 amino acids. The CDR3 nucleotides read TGTGCCAGCAGCCCCCCGGACTCGCGGGGAGATACGCAGTATTTT. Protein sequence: CASSPPDSRGDTQYF.

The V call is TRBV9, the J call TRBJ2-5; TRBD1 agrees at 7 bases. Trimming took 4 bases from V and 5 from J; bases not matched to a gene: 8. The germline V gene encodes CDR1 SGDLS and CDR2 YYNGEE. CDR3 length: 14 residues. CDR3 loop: CASSPDRVKETQYF. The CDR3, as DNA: TGTGCCAGCAGCCCAGACAGGGTGAAGGAGACCCAGTACTTC.

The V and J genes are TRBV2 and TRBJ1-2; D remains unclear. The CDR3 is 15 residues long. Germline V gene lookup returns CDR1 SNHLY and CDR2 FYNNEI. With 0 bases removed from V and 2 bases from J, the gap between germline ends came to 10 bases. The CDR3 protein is CASSEAYTVNYGYTF. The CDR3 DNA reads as TGTGCCAGCAGTGAAGCATATACAGTAAACTATGGCTACACCTTC.

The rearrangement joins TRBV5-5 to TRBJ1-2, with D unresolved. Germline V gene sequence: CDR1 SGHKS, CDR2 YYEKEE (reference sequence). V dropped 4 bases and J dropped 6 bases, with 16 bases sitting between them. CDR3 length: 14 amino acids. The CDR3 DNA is TGTGCCAGCAGCGACTACGGAAGAGAGGATGGCTACACCTTC. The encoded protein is CASSDYGREDGYTF.

The CDR3: CATLAGTGSNQPQHF. CDR3 DNA: TGTGCCACCCTAGCCGGGACAGGGAGTAATCAGCCCCAGCATTTT. The genes are TRBV27 and TRBJ1-5; TRBD1 agrees at 9 bases. The ends lost 10 bases at V and 4 bases at J; junction bases unmatched: 11. Germline V gives CDR1 MNHEY, CDR2 SMNVEV (reference sequence). This CDR3 is 15 amino acids long.

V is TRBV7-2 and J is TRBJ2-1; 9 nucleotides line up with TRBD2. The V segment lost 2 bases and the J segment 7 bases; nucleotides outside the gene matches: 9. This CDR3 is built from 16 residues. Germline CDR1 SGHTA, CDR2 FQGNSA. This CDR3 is CASSLTSGGRVNEQFF. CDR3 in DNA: TGTGCCAGCAGCTTAACCAGCGGGGGGCGAGTGAATGAGCAGTTCTTC.

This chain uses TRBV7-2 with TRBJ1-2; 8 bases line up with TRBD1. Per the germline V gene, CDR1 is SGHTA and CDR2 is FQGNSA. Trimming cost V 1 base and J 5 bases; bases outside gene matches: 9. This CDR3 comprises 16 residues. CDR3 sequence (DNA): TGTGCCAGCAGCTTAGTGCAGGGGGCAGGGGGGTATGGCTACACCTTC. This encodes CASSLVQGAGGYGYTF.

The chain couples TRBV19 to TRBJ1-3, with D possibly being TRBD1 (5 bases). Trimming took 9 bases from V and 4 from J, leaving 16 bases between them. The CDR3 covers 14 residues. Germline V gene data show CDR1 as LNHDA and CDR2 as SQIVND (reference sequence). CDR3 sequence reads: CASSGGEAGNTIYF. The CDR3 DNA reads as TGTGCCAGCTCCGGGGGGGAAGCCGGAAACACCATATATTTT.

Here the CDR3 DNA reads TGTGCCAGCAAGGGAAGGGAGGCCCTCCAAGAGACCCAGTACTTC. This translates into CASKGREALQETQYF. The J gene is TRBJ2-5, the V gene TRBV6-5; TRBD2 is a possible D gene (6 bases). The CDR3 runs 15 residues. V was clipped by 7 bases and J by 1 base, with 16 bases between them. Germline CDR1 MNHEY, CDR2 SVGAGI.

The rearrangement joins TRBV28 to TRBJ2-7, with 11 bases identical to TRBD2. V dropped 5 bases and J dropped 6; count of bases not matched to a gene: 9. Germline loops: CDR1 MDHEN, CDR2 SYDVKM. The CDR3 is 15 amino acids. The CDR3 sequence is CASSPAGTSGFEQYF. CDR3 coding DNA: TGTGCCAGCAGTCCGGCCGGGACTAGCGGTTTCGAGCAGTACTTC.

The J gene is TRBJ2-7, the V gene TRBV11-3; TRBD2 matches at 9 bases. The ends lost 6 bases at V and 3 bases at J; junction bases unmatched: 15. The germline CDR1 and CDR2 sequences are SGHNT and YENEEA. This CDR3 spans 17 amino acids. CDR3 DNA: TGTGCCAGCAGAACCGAAAGCGGGGGGCAAAACAACTACGAGCAGTACTTC. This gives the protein CASRTESGGQNNYEQYF.

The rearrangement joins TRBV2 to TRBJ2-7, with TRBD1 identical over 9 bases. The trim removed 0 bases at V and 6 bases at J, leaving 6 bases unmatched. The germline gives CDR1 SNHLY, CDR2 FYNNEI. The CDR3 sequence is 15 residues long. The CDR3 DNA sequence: TGTGCCAGCAGTGAAGCTTCAGGACAGGGGAGCGAGCAGTACTTC. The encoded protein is CASSEASGQGSEQYF.

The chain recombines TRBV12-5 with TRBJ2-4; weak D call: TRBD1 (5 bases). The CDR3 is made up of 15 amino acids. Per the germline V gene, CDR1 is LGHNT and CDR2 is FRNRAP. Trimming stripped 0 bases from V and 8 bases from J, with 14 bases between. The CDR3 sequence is CASGLVSRGMDIQYF. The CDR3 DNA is TGTGCTAGTGGTTTGGTGAGTAGGGGCATGGACATTCAGTACTTC.

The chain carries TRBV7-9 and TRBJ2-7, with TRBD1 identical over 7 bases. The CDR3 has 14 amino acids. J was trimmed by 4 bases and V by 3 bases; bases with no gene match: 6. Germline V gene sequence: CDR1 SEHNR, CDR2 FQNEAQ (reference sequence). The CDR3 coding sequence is TGTGCCAGCAGCTTTCTACAGGGGAAGTACGAGCAGTACTTC. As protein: CASSFLQGKYEQYF.

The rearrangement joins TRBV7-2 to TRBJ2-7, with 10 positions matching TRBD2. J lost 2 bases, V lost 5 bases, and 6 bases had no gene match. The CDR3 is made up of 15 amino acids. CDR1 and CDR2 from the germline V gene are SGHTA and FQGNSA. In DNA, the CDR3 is TGTGCCAGCAGCCCGGCTAGCGGGAGTACCTACGAGCAGTACTTC. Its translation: CASSPASGSTYEQYF. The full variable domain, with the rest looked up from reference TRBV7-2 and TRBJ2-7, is GAGVSQSPSNKVTEKGKDVELRCDPISGHTALYWYRQSLGQGLEFLIYFQGNSAPDKSGLPSDRFSAERTGGSVSTLTIQRTQQEDSAVYLCASSPASGSTYEQYFGPGTRLTVT.

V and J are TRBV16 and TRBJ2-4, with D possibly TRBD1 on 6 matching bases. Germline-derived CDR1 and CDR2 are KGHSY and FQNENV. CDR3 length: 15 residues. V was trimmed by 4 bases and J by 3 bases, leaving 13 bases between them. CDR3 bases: TGTGCCAGCAGCCCAAAAGGGGGTGGCAAAAACATTCAGTACTTC. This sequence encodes CASSPKGGGKNIQYF.

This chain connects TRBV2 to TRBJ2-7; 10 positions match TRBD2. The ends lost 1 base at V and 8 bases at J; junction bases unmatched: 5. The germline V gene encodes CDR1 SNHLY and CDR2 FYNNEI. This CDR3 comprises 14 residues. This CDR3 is CASSEGWTSGKQYF. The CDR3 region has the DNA TGTGCCAGCAGTGAAGGCTGGACTAGCGGAAAGCAGTACTTC.

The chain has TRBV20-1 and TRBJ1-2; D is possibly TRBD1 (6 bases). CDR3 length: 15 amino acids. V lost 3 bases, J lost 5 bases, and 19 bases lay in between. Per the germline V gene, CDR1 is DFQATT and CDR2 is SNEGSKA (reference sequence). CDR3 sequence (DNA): TGCAGTGCTAGTAGGTCGAGTCAGGGGATATATGGCTACACCTTC. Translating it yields CSASRSSQGIYGYTF.

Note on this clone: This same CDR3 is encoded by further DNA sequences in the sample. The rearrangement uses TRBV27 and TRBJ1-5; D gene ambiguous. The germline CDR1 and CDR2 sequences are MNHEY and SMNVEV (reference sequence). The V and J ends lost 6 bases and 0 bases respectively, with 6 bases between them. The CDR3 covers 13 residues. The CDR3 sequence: CASRRTSNQPQHF. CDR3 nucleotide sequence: TGTGCCAGCAGGAGAACTAGCAATCAGCCCCAGCATTTT.

In DNA, the CDR3 is TGTGCCAGCAGTTCGACTTGGCAGCTAAGAAACTATGGCTACACCTTC. Translation: CASSSTWQLRNYGYTF. The chain employs TRBV27 and TRBJ1-2; no reliable D call. CDR1 is MNHEY and CDR2 is SMNVEV in the germline V gene (reference sequence). The CDR3 is made up of 16 amino acids. V was shortened by 4 bases and J by 2 bases, with 17 bases between the two germline ends.

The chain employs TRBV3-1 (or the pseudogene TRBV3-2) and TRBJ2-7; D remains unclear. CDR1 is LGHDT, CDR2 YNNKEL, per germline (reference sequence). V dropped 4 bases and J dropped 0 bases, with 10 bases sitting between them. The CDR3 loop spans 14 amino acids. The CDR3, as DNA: TGTGCCAGCAGCCCCCGGCAGGACTCCTACGAGCAGTACTTC. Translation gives CASSPRQDSYEQYF.

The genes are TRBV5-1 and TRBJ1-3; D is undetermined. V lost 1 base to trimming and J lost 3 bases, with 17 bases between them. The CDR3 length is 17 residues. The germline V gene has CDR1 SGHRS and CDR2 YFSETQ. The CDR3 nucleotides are TGCGCCAGCAGCTTGTCGGCGGGGTACCAAGGTGGAAACACCATATATTTT. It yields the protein CASSLSAGYQGGNTIYF.